The text below deals with one T cell receptor (beta chain). Its matching antigen is unknown. V lost 11 bases to trimming and J lost 5 bases, with 23 bases between them. Germline assignment: CDR1 SNHLY and CDR2 FYNNEI. CDR3 size: 15 residues. The data belong to a study of radiotherapy plus CTLA-4 blockade in lung cancer. Study-level information: The study recorded objective responses in approximately 19% of patients and disease control in approximately 33%. Study-level points and caveats: After treatment with radiotherapy plus ipilimumab, TCR clones that came from the tumor expanded in blood.

Assay used: immunoSEQ multiplex PCR; TCRdb lists only in-frame clones, some missing. The table includes tens of thousands of clones, 60% to 80% detected once. The sequence derives from a human donor with non-small cell lung cancer whose response to radiotherapy plus ipilimumab could not be evaluated. Some clones in this sample may be carry-over from other donors' samples. This chain joins TRBV2 and TRBJ2-3; possible D gene TRBD2, 6 bases. Sequences were derived from peripheral blood, sampled from a patient treated with radiotherapy plus ipilimumab. CDR3 bases: TGTGCCGGGAGTGTGGGGCAGGGACTCGGAGATACGCAGTATTTT. Its protein product is CAGSVGQGLGDTQYF.